Here is one T cell receptor beta chain with its context. Other DNA sequences in this sample translate to the same CDR3. The source of the sample is a study of PD-L1 blockade in urothelial cancer. This CDR3 region has 13 residues. Trimming pared 3 bases from V and 2 bases from J, leaving 8 bases between. Germline CDR1 SGHRS, CDR2 YFSETQ. As for time point: pretreatment peripheral blood. Data came from immunoSEQ multiplex PCR; TCRdb stores just in-frame clones and leaves some out. Of tens of thousands of clones detected, around four fifths appear once; the ten largest clones hold around 1.5%. This receptor was taken from a man in his sixties or seventies with urothelial cancer. Source: PBMCs, taken around atezolizumab (anti-PD-L1) treatment. This chain joins TRBV5-1 and TRBJ1-2, with D possibly TRBD1 on 6 matching bases. The CDR3 DNA is TGCGCCAGCAGCTCCACAGGGAACTATGGCTACACCTTC. Amino acids: CASSSTGNYGYTF.